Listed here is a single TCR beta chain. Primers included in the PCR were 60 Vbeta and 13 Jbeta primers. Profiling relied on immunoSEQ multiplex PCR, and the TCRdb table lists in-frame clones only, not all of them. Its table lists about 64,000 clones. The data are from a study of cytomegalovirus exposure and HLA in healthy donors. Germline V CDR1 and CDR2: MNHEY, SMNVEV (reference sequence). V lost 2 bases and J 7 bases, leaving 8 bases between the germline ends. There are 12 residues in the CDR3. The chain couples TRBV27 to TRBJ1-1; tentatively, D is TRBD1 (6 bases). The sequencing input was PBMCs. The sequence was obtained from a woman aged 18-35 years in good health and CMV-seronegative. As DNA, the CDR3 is TGTGCCAGCAGTTTAGGGGGCAGTGAAGCTTTCTTT. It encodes CASSLGGSEAFF.